The entry below gives a single T cell receptor beta chain sequence along with its context. Antigen specificity is unknown. Each donor provided at least one pre-ART PBMC sample and at least two post-ART PBMC samples. Going into DNA extraction, samples held about 0.85-11 million cryopreserved PBMC. There are 13 residues in the CDR3. V lost 5 bases to trimming and J lost 4 bases, with 12 bases between them. In germline, CDR1 is PRHDT, CDR2 FYEKMQ (reference sequence). The data originate from a study of long-term antiretroviral therapy in people with HIV. With survey level as its setting, the immunoSEQ assay was v3.0. TCRdb's table, derived via immunoSEQ multiplex PCR, lists solely in-frame clones and lacks some. The profile covers about 39,000 clones, with approximately 85% appearing a single time and 4.5% to 7% taken by the ten largest. Study observations and caveats: Patients on ART gained diversity, which nonetheless stayed below transplant donor controls. Blood specimens, gathered between about 2003 and 2018, were possibly obtained under older ART regimens.

Sequences were derived from unsorted PBMCs, sampled 3.1 years after starting antiretroviral therapy. The chain is built from TRBV13 and TRBJ2-7, with D possibly being TRBD1 or TRBD2 (5 bases each). The TCR comes from a woman between 50 and 59 years old with HIV. CDR3 loop: CASSVEGRYEQYF. The CDR3 DNA is TGTGCCAGCAGCGTCGAGGGGCGTTACGAGCAGTACTTC.